This T cell receptor (beta chain) was found in a study of CD8 T cells in ankylosing spondylitis. Findings and caveats of the study: Within ankylosing spondylitis blood, a TCR beta motif made up of several highly homologous variants appeared to be characteristic. Reportedly, matched ankylosing spondylitis synovial fluid was significantly enriched for disease-linked clones.

Germline CDR1 is DFQATT and CDR2 is SNEGSKA (reference sequence). Trimming cost V 3 bases and J 4 bases; bases outside gene matches: 4. The CDR3 is 13 amino acids. TCRdb redid the calling of the 5' RACE reads with MiXCR, one entry per CDR3 protein. The sample lists 150,000 or so distinct CDR3 sequences, around a tenth occurring once. This clonotype has a count of ten or more. What it recognizes is unknown. The chain carries TRBV20-1 and TRBJ2-7, with TRBD1 matching over 9 bases. The sequence came from a female donor with ankylosing spondylitis or in good health (not recorded which). Sequenced input: blood, either unsorted or a sorted T cell fraction (not recorded which). The CDR3 nucleotides are TGCAGTGCTAGTTCGGGACAGGGTTACGAGCAGTACTTC. Encoded protein: CSASSGQGYEQYF.